The entry that follows covers one T cell receptor beta chain sequence. The antigen is not known. Extractions gave at least 5 micrograms of total RNA per sample. These data belong to a study of blood T cells in healthy people across ages. Losses at the gene ends were 4 bases for V and 14 bases for J; bases not matched to a gene: 7. The CDR3 covers 12 residues. CDR1 is LGHDT, CDR2 YNNKEL, per germline (reference sequence). Broader study findings: Donor CMV status, an unknown factor, possibly confounded changes in expanded clonotypes. Unsorted PBMC input precluded a conclusive naive versus antigen-experienced comparison.

PCR was performed a second time for roughly 6 to 12 cycles using a sample-barcoded 5' primer and a J-beta primer mix. Each of the cDNA molecules was tagged by a template-switch adaptor with 12 random nucleotides. TCRdb re-derived calls from the 5' RACE reads in MiXCR, one entry per CDR3 protein. Here the sample spans around 1,500,000 distinct CDR3 sequences, 25% to 30% being singletons. The rearrangement links TRBV3-1 to TRBJ2-1; 8 bases are shared with TRBD2. The receptor comes from a woman between 25 and 40 years old in good health. Sequencing input: blood. The CDR3 here is CASSLSGTSEFF. The CDR3 coding sequence is TGTGCCAGCAGCCTTTCCGGGACTAGTGAGTTCTTC.